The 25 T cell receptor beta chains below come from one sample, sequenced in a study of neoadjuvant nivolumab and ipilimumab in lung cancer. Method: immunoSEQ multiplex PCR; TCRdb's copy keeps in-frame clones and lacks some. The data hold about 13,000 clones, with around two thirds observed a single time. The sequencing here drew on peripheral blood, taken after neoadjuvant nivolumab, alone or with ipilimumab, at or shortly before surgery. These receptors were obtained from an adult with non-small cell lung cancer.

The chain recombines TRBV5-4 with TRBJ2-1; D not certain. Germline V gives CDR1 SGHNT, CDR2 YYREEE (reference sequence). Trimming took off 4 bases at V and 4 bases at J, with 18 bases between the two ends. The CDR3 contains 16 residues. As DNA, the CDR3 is TGTGCCAGCAGCCTCCTCCCGTCTAATCTTTACAATGAGCAGTTCTTC. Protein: CASSLLPSNLYNEQFF.

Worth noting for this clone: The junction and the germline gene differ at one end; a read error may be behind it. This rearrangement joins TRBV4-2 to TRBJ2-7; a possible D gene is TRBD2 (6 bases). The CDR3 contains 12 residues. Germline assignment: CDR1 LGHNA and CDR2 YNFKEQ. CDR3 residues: CASSLQTGLPQF. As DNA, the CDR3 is TGTGCCAGCAGCCTCCAGACGGGACTCCCCCAATTC.

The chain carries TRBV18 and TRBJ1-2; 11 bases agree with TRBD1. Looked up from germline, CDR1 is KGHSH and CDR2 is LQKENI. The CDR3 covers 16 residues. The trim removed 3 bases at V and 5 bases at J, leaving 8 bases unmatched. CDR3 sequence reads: CASSPAAGTGGYGYTF. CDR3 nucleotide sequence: TGTGCCAGCTCACCCGCCGCCGGGACAGGGGGTTATGGCTACACCTTC.

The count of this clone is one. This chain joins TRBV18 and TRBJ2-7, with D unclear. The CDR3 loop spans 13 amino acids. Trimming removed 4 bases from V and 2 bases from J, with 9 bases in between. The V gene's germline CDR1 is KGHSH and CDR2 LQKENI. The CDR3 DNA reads TGTGCCAGCTCACTACCCCCGGCCTACGAGCAGTACTTC. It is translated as CASSLPPAYEQYF.

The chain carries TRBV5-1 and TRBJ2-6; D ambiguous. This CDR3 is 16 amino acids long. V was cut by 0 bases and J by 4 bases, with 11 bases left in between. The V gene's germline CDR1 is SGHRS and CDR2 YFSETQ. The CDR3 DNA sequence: TGCGCCAGCAGCTTGGTACTCGTTACCGGGGCCAACGTCCTGACTTTC. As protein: CASSLVLVTGANVLTF.

This CDR3 is CASSLGQTQLGGYTF. Here the CDR3 DNA reads TGTGCCAGCTCACTTGGACAAACCCAACTTGGTGGCTACACCTTC. The rearrangement joins TRBV18 to TRBJ1-2, with D possibly matching TRBD1 (5 bases). V lost 4 bases to trimming and J lost 7 bases, with 19 bases between them. The CDR3 sequence is 15 residues long. In germline, CDR1 is KGHSH, CDR2 LQKENI. The full variable domain, its missing parts supplied by reference TRBV18 and TRBJ1-2, is NAGVMQNPRHLVRRRGQEARLRCSPMKGHSHVYWYRQLPEEGLKFMVYLQKENIIDESGMPKERFSAEFPKEGPSILRIQQVVRGDSAAYFCASSLGQTQLGGYTFGSGTRLTVV.

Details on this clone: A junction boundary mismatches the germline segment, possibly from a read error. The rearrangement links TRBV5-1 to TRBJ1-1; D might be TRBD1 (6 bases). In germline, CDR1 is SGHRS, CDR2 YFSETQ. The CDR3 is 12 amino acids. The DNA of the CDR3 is TGCGCCAGCAGCTTGGGCGGGAGGGACACCACCTTT. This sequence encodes CASSLGGRDTTF.

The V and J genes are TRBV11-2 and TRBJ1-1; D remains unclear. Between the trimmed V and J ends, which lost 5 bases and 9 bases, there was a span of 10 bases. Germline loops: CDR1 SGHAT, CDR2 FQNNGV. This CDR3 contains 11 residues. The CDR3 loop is CASSPVLKAFF. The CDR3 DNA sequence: TGTGCCAGCAGCCCTGTCTTGAAAGCTTTCTTT.

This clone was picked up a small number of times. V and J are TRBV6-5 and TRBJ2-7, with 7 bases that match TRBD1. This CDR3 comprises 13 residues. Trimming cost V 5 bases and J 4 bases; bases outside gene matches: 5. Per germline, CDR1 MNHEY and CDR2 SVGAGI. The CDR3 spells CASSEPGQYEQYF. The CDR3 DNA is TGTGCCAGCAGTGAACCGGGACAGTACGAGCAGTACTTC.

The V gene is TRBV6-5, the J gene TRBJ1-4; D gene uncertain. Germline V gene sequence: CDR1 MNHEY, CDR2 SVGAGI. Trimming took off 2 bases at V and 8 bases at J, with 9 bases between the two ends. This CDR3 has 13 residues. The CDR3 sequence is CASSYREEEKLFF. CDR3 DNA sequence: TGTGCCAGCAGTTACAGGGAGGAAGAAAAACTGTTTTTT.

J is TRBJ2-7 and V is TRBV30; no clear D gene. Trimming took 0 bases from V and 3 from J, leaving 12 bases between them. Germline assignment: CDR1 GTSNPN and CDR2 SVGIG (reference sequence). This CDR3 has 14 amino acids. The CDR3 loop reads CAWSVGQILYEQYF. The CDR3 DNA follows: TGTGCCTGGAGTGTAGGCCAGATACTCTACGAGCAGTACTTC.

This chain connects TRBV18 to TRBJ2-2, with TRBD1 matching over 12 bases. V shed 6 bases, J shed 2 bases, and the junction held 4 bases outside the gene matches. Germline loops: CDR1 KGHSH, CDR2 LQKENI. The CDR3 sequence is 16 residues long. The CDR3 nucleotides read TGTGCCAGCTCTCTGGGACAGGGGGCTAACACCGGGGAGCTGTTTTTT. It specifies CASSLGQGANTGELFF.

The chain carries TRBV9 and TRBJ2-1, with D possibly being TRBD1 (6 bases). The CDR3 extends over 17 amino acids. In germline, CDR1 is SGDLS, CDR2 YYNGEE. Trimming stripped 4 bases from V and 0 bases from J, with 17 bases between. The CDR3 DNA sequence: TGTGCCAGCAGCAAAACCCGGACAGCCCTCTCCTACAATGAGCAGTTCTTC. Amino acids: CASSKTRTALSYNEQFF.

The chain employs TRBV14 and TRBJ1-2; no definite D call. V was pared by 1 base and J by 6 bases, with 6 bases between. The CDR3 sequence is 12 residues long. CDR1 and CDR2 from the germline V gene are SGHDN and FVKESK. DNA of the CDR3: TGTGCCAGCAGCCAAGGGAGGCATGGCTACACCTTC. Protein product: CASSQGRHGYTF. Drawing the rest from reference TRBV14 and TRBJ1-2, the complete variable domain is EAGVTQFPSHSVIEKGQTVTLRCDPISGHDNLYWYRRVMGKEIKFLLHFVKESKQDESGMPNNRFLAERTGGTYSTLKVQPAELEDSGVYFCASSQGRHGYTFGSGTRLTVV.

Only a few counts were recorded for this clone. CDR3 sequence reads: CSVGEGGYGYTF. The CDR3 DNA sequence: TGCAGCGTTGGGGAAGGAGGCTATGGCTACACCTTC. The chain uses TRBV29-1 and TRBJ1-2; D is uncertain. Germline V gives CDR1 SQVTM, CDR2 ANQGSEA. Between the trimmed V and J ends, which lost 4 bases and 4 bases, there was a span of 10 bases. The CDR3 consists of 12 residues.

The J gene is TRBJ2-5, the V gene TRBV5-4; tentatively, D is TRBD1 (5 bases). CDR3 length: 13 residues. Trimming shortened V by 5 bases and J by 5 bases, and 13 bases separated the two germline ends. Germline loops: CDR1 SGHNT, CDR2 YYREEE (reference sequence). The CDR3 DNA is TGTGCCAGCAGTCCAGGGTTGGGGGAGACCCAGTACTTC. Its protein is CASSPGLGETQYF. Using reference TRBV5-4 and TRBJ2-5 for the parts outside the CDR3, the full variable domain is ETGVTQSPTHLIKTRGQQVTLRCSSQSGHNTVSWYQQALGQGPQFIFQYYREEENGRGNFPPRFSGLQFPNYSSELNVNALELDDSALYLCASSPGLGETQYFGPGTRLLVL.

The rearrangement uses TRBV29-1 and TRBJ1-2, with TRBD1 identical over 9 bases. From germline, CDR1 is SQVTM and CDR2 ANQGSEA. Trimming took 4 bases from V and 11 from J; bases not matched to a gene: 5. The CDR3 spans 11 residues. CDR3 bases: TGCAGCGTTGCAGGACAGGGGAGGTACACCTTC. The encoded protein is CSVAGQGRYTF. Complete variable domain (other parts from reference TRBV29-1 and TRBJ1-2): SAVISQKPSRDICQRGTSLTIQCQVDSQVTMMFWYRQQPGQSLTLIATANQGSEATYESGFVIDKFPISRPNLTFSTLTVSNMSPEDSSIYLCSVAGQGRYTFGSGTRLTVV.

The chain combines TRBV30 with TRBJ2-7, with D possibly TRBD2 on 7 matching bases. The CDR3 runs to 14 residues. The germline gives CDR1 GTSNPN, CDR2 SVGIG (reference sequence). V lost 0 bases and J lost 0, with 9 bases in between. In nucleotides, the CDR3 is TGTGCCTGGAGTGTAGGGGGGGTCTCCTACGAGCAGTACTTC. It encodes CAWSVGGVSYEQYF.

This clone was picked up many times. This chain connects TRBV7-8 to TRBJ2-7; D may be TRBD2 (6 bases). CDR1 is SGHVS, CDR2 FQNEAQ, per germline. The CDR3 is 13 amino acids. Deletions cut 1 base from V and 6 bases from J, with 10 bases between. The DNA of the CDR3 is TGTGCCAGCAGCTTAGGAGGAGGGATCGAGCAGTACTTC. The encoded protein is CASSLGGGIEQYF.

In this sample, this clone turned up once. For the CDR3, the DNA is TGTGCCAGCAGCTCCTTACAGGGTACGAACACTGAAGCTTTCTTT. Its translation: CASSSLQGTNTEAFF. The chain recombines TRBV11-3 with TRBJ1-1; D may be TRBD1 (6 bases). The CDR3 is made up of 15 amino acids. Trimming took 4 bases from V and 1 from J, leaving 13 bases between them. Germline values: CDR1 SGHNT, CDR2 YENEEA.

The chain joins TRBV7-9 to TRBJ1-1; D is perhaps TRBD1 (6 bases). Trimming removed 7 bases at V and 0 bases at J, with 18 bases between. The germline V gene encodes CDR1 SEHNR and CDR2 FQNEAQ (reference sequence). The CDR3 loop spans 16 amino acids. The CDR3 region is CASKAQRTELNTEAFF. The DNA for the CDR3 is TGTGCCAGCAAAGCACAACGGACAGAGTTGAACACTGAAGCTTTCTTT. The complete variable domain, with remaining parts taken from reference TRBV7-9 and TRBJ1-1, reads DTGVSQNPRHKITKRGQNVTFRCDPISEHNRLYWYRQTLGQGPEFLTYFQNEAQLEKSRLLSDRFSAERPKGSFSTLEIQRTEQGDSAMYLCASKAQRTELNTEAFFGQGTRLTVV.

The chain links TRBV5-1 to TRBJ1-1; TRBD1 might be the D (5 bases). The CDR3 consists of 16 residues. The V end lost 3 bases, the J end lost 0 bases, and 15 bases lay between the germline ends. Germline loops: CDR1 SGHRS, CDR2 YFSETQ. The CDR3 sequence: CASSSNPQGLNTEAFF. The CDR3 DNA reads TGCGCCAGCAGCTCGAATCCGCAGGGCCTGAACACTGAAGCTTTCTTT.

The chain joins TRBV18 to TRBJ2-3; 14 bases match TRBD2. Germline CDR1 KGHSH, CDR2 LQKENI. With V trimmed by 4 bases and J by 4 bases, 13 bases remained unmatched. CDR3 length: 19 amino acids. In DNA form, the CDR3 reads TGTGCCAGCTCACTAACCCCCCAGACTAGCGGGAGGGCCGCAGATACGCAGTATTTT. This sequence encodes CASSLTPQTSGRAADTQYF.

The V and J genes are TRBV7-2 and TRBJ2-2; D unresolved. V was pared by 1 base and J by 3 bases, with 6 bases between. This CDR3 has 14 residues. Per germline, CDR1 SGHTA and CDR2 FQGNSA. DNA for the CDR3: TGTGCCAGCAGCTTAGACACCTACACCGGGGAGCTGTTTTTT. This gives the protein CASSLDTYTGELFF.

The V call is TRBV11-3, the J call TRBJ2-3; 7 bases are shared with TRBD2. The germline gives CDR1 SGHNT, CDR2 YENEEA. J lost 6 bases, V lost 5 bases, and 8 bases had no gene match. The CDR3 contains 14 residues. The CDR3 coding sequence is TGTGCCAGCAGCCCTTCGACTAGCAGGGATACGCAGTATTTT. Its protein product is CASSPSTSRDTQYF.